Below are 24 T cell receptor beta chains sequenced from a single sample in a study of blood T cell repertoires in COVID-19. Only in-frame clones appear in the TCRdb table, and some are missing; sequencing was by immunoSEQ multiplex PCR. There are around 94,000 clones in the sample; 80% to 95% occur only once, and 4.2% lies in the top ten. The sequencing sample was made of peripheral blood. The receptors derive from a man aged 18-30 years with acute or convalescent COVID-19.

V is TRBV5-6 and J is TRBJ1-5; the D is unclear. Trimming pared 4 bases from V and 6 bases from J, leaving 17 bases between. The germline V gene has CDR1 SGHDT and CDR2 YYEEEE. The CDR3 consists of 15 residues. This CDR3 is CASSRRAGGFQPQHF. In nucleotides, the CDR3 is TGTGCCAGCAGCCGGAGGGCGGGAGGGTTTCAGCCCCAGCATTTT.

This sequence joins TRBV6-6 and TRBJ2-7; D might be TRBD1 (6 bases). Trimming removed 7 bases at V and 12 bases at J, with 22 bases between. Per germline, CDR1 MNHNY and CDR2 SVGAGI (reference sequence). The CDR3 runs to 13 residues. The CDR3: CASNDPGDTKGYF. In DNA, the CDR3 is TGTGCCAGCAACGATCCCGGGGACACAAAGGGGTACTTC.

The chain combines TRBV5-1 with TRBJ2-7, with 11 bases identical to TRBD2. Germline V gives CDR1 SGHRS, CDR2 YFSETQ. The CDR3 totals 16 residues. The ends lost 0 bases at V and 1 base at J; junction bases unmatched: 3. CDR3 loop: CASSLGLAGSSYEQYF. The CDR3 bases are TGCGCCAGCAGCTTGGGACTAGCGGGGTCTTCCTACGAGCAGTACTTC.

V usage is TRBV6-6 and J usage is TRBJ2-1; 15 bases match TRBD2. The CDR3 has 19 residues. Germline CDR1 reads MNHNY; CDR2 reads SVGAGI (reference sequence). Losses at the gene ends were 5 bases for V and 9 bases for J; bases not matched to a gene: 17. CDR3 nucleotides: TGTGCCAGCAGTCCACGGACTAGCGGGGGGGTGAGGAGTTACGTTGAGCAGTTCTTC. Residues: CASSPRTSGGVRSYVEQFF.

This chain connects TRBV7-2 to TRBJ1-1; D unclear. V lost 1 base to trimming and J lost 2 bases, with 5 bases between them. Germline V gives CDR1 SGHTA, CDR2 FQGNSA. There are 13 residues in the CDR3. The CDR3 nucleotides read TGTGCCAGCAGCTTAGACCTAAACACTGAAGCTTTCTTT. Translation: CASSLDLNTEAFF.

The V call is TRBV5-6, the J call TRBJ2-5, with D maybe TRBD2 (6 bases). Trimming took off 6 bases at V and 5 bases at J, with 17 bases between the two ends. Germline assignment: CDR1 SGHDT and CDR2 YYEEEE. The CDR3 loop spans 14 amino acids. Written as DNA, the CDR3 is TGTGCCAGCAATGAAGACAGCGGGTGGGAGACCCAGTACTTC. This translates into CASNEDSGWETQYF.

The chain uses TRBV5-1 and TRBJ1-1; D might be TRBD1 (6 bases). V was shortened by 3 bases and J by 1 base, with 10 bases between the two germline ends. CDR1 is SGHRS, CDR2 YFSETQ, per germline. The CDR3 extends over 14 amino acids. CDR3 DNA sequence: TGCGCCAGCAGCTCAGCACAGGGGAACACTGAAGCTTTCTTT. It translates to CASSSAQGNTEAFF.

This chain connects TRBV11-2 to TRBJ2-1; tentative D call: TRBD2 (6 bases). This CDR3 is 16 amino acids long. CDR1 and CDR2 from the germline V gene are SGHAT and FQNNGV. The V end was cut by 4 bases, the J end by 7 bases, with 20 bases between. CDR3 sequence: CASSSISGPVSNEQFF. CDR3 sequence (DNA): TGTGCCAGCAGCTCTATAAGCGGGCCTGTAAGTAATGAGCAGTTCTTC.

J is TRBJ2-2 and V is TRBV11-2; TRBD1 matches at 9 bases. CDR1 and CDR2 (germline): SGHAT, FQNNGV. The V and J ends lost 6 bases and 2 bases, in that order; junction bases with no gene match: 10. The length of the CDR3 is 17 residues. CDR3 loop: CASRRTGTGSNTGELFF. The CDR3 DNA follows: TGTGCCAGCAGGCGGACCGGGACAGGGTCTAACACCGGGGAGCTGTTTTTT.

As regards this clone: This sample includes further DNA sequences coding for the same CDR3. The chain is built from TRBV30 and TRBJ1-5, with D unresolved. V was clipped by 0 bases and J by 2 bases, with 8 bases between them. The CDR3 has 14 residues. Germline V gene data show CDR1 as GTSNPN and CDR2 as SVGIG (reference sequence). CDR3 loop: CAWSVHGGNQPQHF. The CDR3 DNA reads TGTGCCTGGAGTGTACACGGGGGCAATCAGCCCCAGCATTTT.

The rearrangement uses TRBV30 and TRBJ1-1; maybe TRBD1 (5 bases). The CDR3 length is 16 residues. In germline, CDR1 is GTSNPN, CDR2 SVGIG (reference sequence). Trimming pared 1 base from V and 0 bases from J, leaving 15 bases between. The CDR3 protein is CAWSGVAGNMNTEAFF. CDR3 coding DNA: TGTGCCTGGAGTGGGGTGGCAGGGAACATGAACACTGAAGCTTTCTTT.

This rearrangement joins TRBV18 to TRBJ2-5; 7 nucleotides align to TRBD1. V shed 8 bases and J 2 bases; nucleotides not matched to a gene: 2. Germline CDR1 and CDR2: KGHSH and LQKENI. The CDR3 spans 12 residues. The CDR3 nucleotides are TGTGCCAGCAAGGGACAGCAAGAGACCCAGTACTTC. Its protein is CASKGQQETQYF.

The chain has TRBV28 and TRBJ1-2, with TRBD1 identical over 10 bases. Germline CDR1 reads MDHEN; CDR2 reads SYDVKM. With V trimmed by 6 bases and J by 3 bases, 7 bases remained unmatched. This CDR3 has 15 amino acids. CDR3 DNA sequence: TGTGCCAGCAGCGGCTCCGGGACAGGGGACTATGGCTACACCTTC. Translation gives CASSGSGTGDYGYTF.

This chain connects TRBV20-1 to TRBJ2-7; D perhaps matches TRBD2 (6 bases). The CDR3 length is 14 residues. Deletions cut 3 bases from V and 9 bases from J, with 21 bases between. Germline CDR1 is DFQATT and CDR2 is SNEGSKA (reference sequence). For the CDR3, the DNA is TGCAGTGCTAGTGCTACCGGGACTCCCCTTGGGCAGTACTTC. Translating it yields CSASATGTPLGQYF.

The chain has TRBV2 and TRBJ1-1; D is ambiguous. Per germline, CDR1 SNHLY and CDR2 FYNNEI. This CDR3 contains 13 residues. V dropped 1 base and J dropped 4 bases, with 7 bases sitting between them. This chain's CDR3 is CASSEGRGTEAFF. CDR3 sequence (DNA): TGTGCCAGCAGTGAAGGGCGGGGCACTGAAGCTTTCTTT.

A few counts support this clone. This chain uses TRBV5-4 with TRBJ1-2; 9 positions agree with TRBD1. This CDR3 is 14 amino acids long. The V gene's germline CDR1 is SGHNT and CDR2 YYREEE (reference sequence). V was pared by 4 bases and J by 6 bases, with 7 bases of the junction left unmatched. CDR3 protein: CASSMPGTGNGYTF. Here the CDR3 DNA reads TGTGCCAGCAGCATGCCCGGGACAGGGAATGGCTACACCTTC.

This chain joins TRBV12-5 and TRBJ2-7, with 11 bases aligning to TRBD2. This CDR3 comprises 15 residues. The V segment lost 0 bases and the J segment 4 bases; nucleotides outside the gene matches: 2. In germline, CDR1 is LGHNT, CDR2 FRNRAP. The CDR3 DNA reads TGTGCTAGTGGTTTGGTACTAGCGGGAGTATACGAGCAGTACTTC. Protein sequence: CASGLVLAGVYEQYF.

This clone appeared once. The J gene is TRBJ2-6, the V gene TRBV27, with D perhaps TRBD1 (5 bases). The V and J ends lost 5 bases and 0 bases respectively, with 11 bases between them. Looked up from germline, CDR1 is MNHEY and CDR2 is SMNVEV (reference sequence). This CDR3 is built from 16 residues. The CDR3 DNA reads as TGTGCCAGCAGTCTCGACAGTCTCTCTGGGGCCAACGTCCTGACTTTC. This sequence encodes CASSLDSLSGANVLTF.

The genes are TRBV5-5 and TRBJ2-7; TRBD1 agrees at 11 bases. Germline V gene sequence: CDR1 SGHKS, CDR2 YYEKEE (reference sequence). CDR3 length equals 15 residues. The trim removed 4 bases at V and 3 bases at J, leaving 6 bases unmatched. For the CDR3, the DNA is TGTGCCAGCAGCAAACCCGGGACAGGGGGCTACGAGCAGTACTTC. The encoded protein is CASSKPGTGGYEQYF.

This rearrangement joins TRBV2 to TRBJ1-1; D is possibly TRBD1 (5 bases). V was trimmed by 3 bases and J by 1 base, leaving 9 bases between them. There are 14 residues in the CDR3. Germline loops: CDR1 SNHLY, CDR2 FYNNEI. The CDR3 here is CASSDEGQNTEAFF. The CDR3 DNA is TGTGCCAGCAGTGATGAAGGACAGAACACTGAAGCTTTCTTT. The full variable domain, rest sourced from reference TRBV2 and TRBJ1-1, is EPEVTQTPSHQVTQMGQEVILRCVPISNHLYFYWYRQILGQKVEFLVSFYNNEISEKSEIFDDQFSVERPDGSNFTLKIRSTKLEDSAMYFCASSDEGQNTEAFFGQGTRLTVV.

The CDR3, as DNA: TGTGCCAGCAGCTTGGGCCGGGGTCCCAGAAATGAAAAACTGTTTTTT. Translation: CASSLGRGPRNEKLFF. The rearrangement joins TRBV7-2 to TRBJ1-4, with D unclear. Germline loops: CDR1 SGHTA, CDR2 FQGNSA. CDR3 size: 16 residues. Trimming shortened V by 3 bases and J by 5 bases, and 16 bases separated the two germline ends.

The chain employs TRBV19 and TRBJ1-1; 7 bases align to TRBD1. This CDR3 comprises 15 residues. Trimming removed 4 bases from V and 0 bases from J; junction bases left unmatched: 5. Germline CDR1 LNHDA, CDR2 SQIVND (reference sequence). CDR3: CASSTRTGVNTEAFF. The CDR3 coding sequence is TGTGCCAGTAGTACAAGGACAGGAGTGAACACTGAAGCTTTCTTT.

V gene TRBV7-7 combines with J gene TRBJ2-1, with TRBD2 identical over 10 bases. The germline gives CDR1 SSHAT, CDR2 FNYEAQ (reference sequence). The CDR3 length is 14 residues. V was pared by 1 base and J by 7 bases, with 1 base of the junction left unmatched. CDR3 nucleotide sequence: TGTGCCAGCAGCTTAGAGCGGGAGGGGAATGAGCAGTTCTTC. Its translation is CASSLEREGNEQFF.

The chain employs TRBV4-1 and TRBJ1-1, with 9 bases fitting TRBD1. Germline lookup yields CDR1 MGHRA and CDR2 YSYEKL. V was clipped by 4 bases and J by 0 bases; unmatched bases: 9. CDR3 length equals 17 residues. The CDR3 loop reads CASSRGTGRALNTEAFF. CDR3 DNA: TGCGCCAGCAGCCGGGGGACAGGGAGGGCCCTGAACACTGAAGCTTTCTTT.